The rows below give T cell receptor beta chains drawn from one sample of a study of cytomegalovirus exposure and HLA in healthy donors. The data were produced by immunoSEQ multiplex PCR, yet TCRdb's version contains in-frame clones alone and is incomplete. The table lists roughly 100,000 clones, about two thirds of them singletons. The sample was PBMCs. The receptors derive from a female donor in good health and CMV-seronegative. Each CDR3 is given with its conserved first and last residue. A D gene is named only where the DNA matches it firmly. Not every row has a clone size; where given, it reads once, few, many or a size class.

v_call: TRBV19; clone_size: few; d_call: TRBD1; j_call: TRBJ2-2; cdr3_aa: CASSPHTGVLTGELFF; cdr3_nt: TGTGCCAGTAGTCCCCACACAGGGGTACTGACAGGGGAGCTGTTTTTT
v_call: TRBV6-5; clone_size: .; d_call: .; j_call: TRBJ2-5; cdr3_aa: CASRLRDTGETQYF; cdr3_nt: TGTGCCAGCAGACTCCGGGACACTGGTGAGACCCAGTACTTC
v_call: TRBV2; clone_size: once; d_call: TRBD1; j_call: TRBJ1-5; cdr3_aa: CASSVGTGGRQPQHF; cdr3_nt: TGTGCCAGCAGTGTCGGGACAGGGGGCAGGCAGCCCCAGCATTTT
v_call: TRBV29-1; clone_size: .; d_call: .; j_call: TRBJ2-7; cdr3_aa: CSVEGGGGRDYEQYF; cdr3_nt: TGCAGCGTTGAAGGAGGGGGGGGGCGGGACTACGAGCAGTACTTC
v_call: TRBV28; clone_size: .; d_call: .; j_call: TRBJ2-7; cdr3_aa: CASRTGVLPRYEQYF; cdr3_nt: TGTGCCAGCAGAACAGGTGTTCTCCCTCGCTACGAGCAGTACTTC
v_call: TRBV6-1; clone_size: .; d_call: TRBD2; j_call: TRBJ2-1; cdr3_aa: CASSDPGLVVVDEQFF; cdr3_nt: TGTGCCAGCAGTGATCCGGGACTAGTTGTTGTCGATGAGCAGTTCTTC
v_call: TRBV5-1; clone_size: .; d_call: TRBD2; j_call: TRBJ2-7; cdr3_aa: CASSLAGGGSSYEQYF; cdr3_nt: TGCGCCAGCAGCTTGGCGGGTGGCGGGAGCTCCTACGAGCAGTACTTC
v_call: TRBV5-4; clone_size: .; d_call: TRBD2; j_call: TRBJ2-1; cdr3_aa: CASSLLGLAGTYNEQFF; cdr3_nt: TGTGCCAGCAGCTTGTTGGGACTAGCGGGTACCTACAATGAGCAGTTCTTC
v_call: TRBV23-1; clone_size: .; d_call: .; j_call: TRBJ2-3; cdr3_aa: CASSQFLPRGTDTQYF; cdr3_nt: TGCGCCAGCAGTCAATTCCTTCCAAGGGGGACAGATACGCAGTATTTT
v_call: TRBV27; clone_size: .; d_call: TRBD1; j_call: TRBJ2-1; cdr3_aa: CASSPGTGGYNEQFF; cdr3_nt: TGTGCCAGCAGTCCAGGGACAGGGGGTTACAATGAGCAGTTCTTC
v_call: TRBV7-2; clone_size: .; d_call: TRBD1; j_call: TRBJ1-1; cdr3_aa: CASSSDRFGTEAFF; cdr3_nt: TGTGCCAGCAGCTCGGACAGGTTTGGGACTGAAGCTTTCTTT
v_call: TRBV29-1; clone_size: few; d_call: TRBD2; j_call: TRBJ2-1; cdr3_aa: CSTRKGGTSGGNEQFF; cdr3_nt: TGCAGCACTCGAAAAGGGGGGACTAGCGGGGGAAATGAGCAGTTCTTC
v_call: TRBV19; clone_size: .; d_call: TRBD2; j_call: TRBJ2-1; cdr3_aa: CASSKTSGRAGNEQFF; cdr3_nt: TGTGCCAGTAGTAAGACTAGCGGGAGGGCCGGCAATGAGCAGTTCTTC
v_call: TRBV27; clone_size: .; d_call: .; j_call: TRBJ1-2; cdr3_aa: CASSLWPQGPSGYTF; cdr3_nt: TGTGCCAGCAGTCTCTGGCCCCAGGGCCCATCTGGCTACACCTTC
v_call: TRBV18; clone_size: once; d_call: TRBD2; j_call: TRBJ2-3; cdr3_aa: CASSRRTSGRNTDTQYF; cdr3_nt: TGTGCCAGCTCCCGCCGGACTAGCGGGAGGAACACAGATACGCAGTATTTT
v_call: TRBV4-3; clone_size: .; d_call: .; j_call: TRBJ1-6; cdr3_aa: CASSQEGDSPLHF; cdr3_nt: TGCGCCAGCAGCCAAGAAGGGGATTCACCCCTCCACTTT
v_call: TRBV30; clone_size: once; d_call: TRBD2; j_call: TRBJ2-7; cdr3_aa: CAWSRILGSGRALLYEQYF; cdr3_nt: TGTGCCTGGAGCCGAATCTTAGGTAGCGGGAGGGCCTTGCTCTACGAGCAGTACTTC
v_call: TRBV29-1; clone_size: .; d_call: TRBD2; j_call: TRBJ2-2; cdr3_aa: CSVERTSGNTGELFF; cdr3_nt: TGCAGCGTTGAAAGGACTAGCGGGAACACCGGGGAGCTGTTTTTT
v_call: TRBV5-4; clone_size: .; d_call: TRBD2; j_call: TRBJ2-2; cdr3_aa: CASSYGLAGGVGELFF; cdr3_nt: TGTGCCAGCAGCTACGGACTAGCGGGAGGGGTCGGGGAGCTGTTTTTT